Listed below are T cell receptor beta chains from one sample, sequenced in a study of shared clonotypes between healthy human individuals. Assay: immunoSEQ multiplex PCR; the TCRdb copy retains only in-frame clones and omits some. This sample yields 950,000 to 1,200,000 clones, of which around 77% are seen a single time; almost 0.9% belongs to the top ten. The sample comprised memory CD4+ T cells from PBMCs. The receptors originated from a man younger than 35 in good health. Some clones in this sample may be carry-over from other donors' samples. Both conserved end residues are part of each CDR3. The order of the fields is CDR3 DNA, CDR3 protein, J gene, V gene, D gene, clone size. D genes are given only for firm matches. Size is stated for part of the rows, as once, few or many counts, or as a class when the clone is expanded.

cdr3_nt: TGTGCCAGCAGTTCAACCCCTTGGGGACAGCCATCCTACGAGCAGTACTTC; cdr3_aa: CASSSTPWGQPSYEQYF; j_call: TRBJ2-7; v_call: TRBV28; d_call: TRBD1; clone_size: NA
cdr3_nt: TGTGCCAGCATGCGGCGGGAAAACACAGATACGCAGTATTTT; cdr3_aa: CASMRRENTDTQYF; j_call: TRBJ2-3; v_call: TRBV6-1; d_call: NA; clone_size: NA
cdr3_nt: TGTGCCAGCAGTTCCGGCGGAGGGGCTGAGCGTGGCTACACCTTC; cdr3_aa: CASSSGGGAERGYTF; j_call: TRBJ1-2; v_call: TRBV6-5; d_call: NA; clone_size: NA
cdr3_nt: TGTGCCAGCAGCTACCAAGGGGTTGGAGAGACCCAGTACTTC; cdr3_aa: CASSYQGVGETQYF; j_call: TRBJ2-5; v_call: TRBV7-2; d_call: NA; clone_size: once
cdr3_nt: TGCGCCAGCAGCACTAGCGGGACGTACTCCTACGAGCAGTACTTC; cdr3_aa: CASSTSGTYSYEQYF; j_call: TRBJ2-7; v_call: TRBV5-1; d_call: TRBD2; clone_size: once
cdr3_nt: TGTGCCAGCAGCAGACTAGCAGGAACAGATACGCAGTATTTT; cdr3_aa: CASSRLAGTDTQYF; j_call: TRBJ2-3; v_call: TRBV2; d_call: TRBD2; clone_size: few
cdr3_nt: TGTGCCATCAGTCCAGTCCCCGACGACAGGGCTGAAGCTTTCTTT; cdr3_aa: CAISPVPDDRAEAFF; j_call: TRBJ1-1; v_call: TRBV10-3; d_call: TRBD1; clone_size: NA
cdr3_nt: TGCGCCAGCAGCCAGGGGGAAGGCTACGAGCAGTACTTC; cdr3_aa: CASSQGEGYEQYF; j_call: TRBJ2-7; v_call: TRBV5-1; d_call: TRBD1; clone_size: NA
cdr3_nt: TGTGCCAGCAGTGAAGCGCTTCCTAGCGGGAGTTCCTACAATGAGCAGTTCTTC; cdr3_aa: CASSEALPSGSSYNEQFF; j_call: TRBJ2-1; v_call: TRBV6-1; d_call: TRBD2; clone_size: NA
cdr3_nt: TGTGCCAGCAGCCCCCCGGAGGGCCGTGAGCAGTTCTTC; cdr3_aa: CASSPPEGREQFF; j_call: TRBJ2-1; v_call: TRBV11-3; d_call: NA; clone_size: NA
cdr3_nt: TGTGCCACCTCCCTCCGGCGGGGGACGGGCGAGCAGTACTTC; cdr3_aa: CATSLRRGTGEQYF; j_call: TRBJ2-7; v_call: TRBV6-1; d_call: TRBD2; clone_size: NA
cdr3_nt: TGTGCCAGCAGCCAAGAGGGGGCGGGAGAGGGGACTGAAGAGCAGTACTTC; cdr3_aa: CASSQEGAGEGTEEQYF; j_call: TRBJ2-7; v_call: TRBV4-2; d_call: NA; clone_size: NA
cdr3_nt: TGTGCCAGCAGTTTTTGGACCCAGACGGGCGAGCAGTACTTC; cdr3_aa: CASSFWTQTGEQYF; j_call: TRBJ2-7; v_call: TRBV6-6; d_call: NA; clone_size: few
cdr3_nt: TGTGCCTGGAGTGTACTCAGGGGAGATACGCAGTATTTT; cdr3_aa: CAWSVLRGDTQYF; j_call: TRBJ2-3; v_call: TRBV30; d_call: NA; clone_size: once
cdr3_nt: TGTGCCAGCAGCCAAGACGGGACAGGGGGCACTAGGAAGTACTTC; cdr3_aa: CASSQDGTGGTRKYF; j_call: TRBJ2-4; v_call: TRBV14; d_call: TRBD1; clone_size: NA
cdr3_nt: TGTGCCAGCAAGGGACGGGACTACGAGCAGTACTTC; cdr3_aa: CASKGRDYEQYF; j_call: TRBJ2-7; v_call: TRBV11-2; d_call: NA; clone_size: many
cdr3_nt: TGTGCCAGCAGACTTAGGTCGACGAACACCGGGGAGCTGTTTTTT; cdr3_aa: CASRLRSTNTGELFF; j_call: TRBJ2-2; v_call: TRBV11-2; d_call: NA; clone_size: NA
cdr3_nt: TGTGCCAGCAGCTTAGACAGGGGTGGCGATGAGCAGTTCTTC; cdr3_aa: CASSLDRGGDEQFF; j_call: TRBJ2-1; v_call: TRBV7-3; d_call: TRBD1; clone_size: NA
cdr3_nt: TGTGCCAGCAGACTAAAACTAGCGGGTTACAATGAGCAGTTCTTC; cdr3_aa: CASRLKLAGYNEQFF; j_call: TRBJ2-1; v_call: TRBV7-2; d_call: TRBD2; clone_size: once
cdr3_nt: TGCGCCAGCAGCTTGGAACCAGGGACCAAGACCCAGTACTTC; cdr3_aa: CASSLEPGTKTQYF; j_call: TRBJ2-5; v_call: TRBV5-1; d_call: NA; clone_size: NA
cdr3_nt: TGCGCCAGCAGCCAAGATCCCGGACTAGCGGGAGGCAATGAGCAGTTCTTC; cdr3_aa: CASSQDPGLAGGNEQFF; j_call: TRBJ2-1; v_call: TRBV4-3; d_call: TRBD2; clone_size: NA
cdr3_nt: TGTGCCAGCAGCTTGAGGACTAGCGGGAGGGGAGGCTCCTACGAGCAGTACTTC; cdr3_aa: CASSLRTSGRGGSYEQYF; j_call: TRBJ2-7; v_call: TRBV11-2; d_call: TRBD2; clone_size: NA